This T cell receptor (beta chain) was documented in a study of T cells in Graves' hyperthyroidism and ophthalmopathy. Study conclusions and caveats: In simple terms, a model built on 13 V-J features told ophthalmopathy apart from stable hyperthyroidism. The majority of expanded thyroid clonotypes above 0.001 also appeared in blood.

V dropped 5 bases and J dropped 0; count of bases not matched to a gene: 5. Germline V gene data show CDR1 as GTSNPN and CDR2 as SVGIG (reference sequence). The CDR3 sequence is 14 residues long. With regard to this clonotype: Its target is not known.

Amplification of TCR beta CDR3 regions was performed using RNA transcripts as template. During a first-round RT-PCR of the TCR CDR3, the HTBI primer set was used. TCRdb re-called the multiplex PCR reads through MiXCR, storing one row per CDR3 protein. The table shows some 550,000 distinct CDR3 sequences, with around 21% occurring only once. Thyroid ultrasound, orbital computed tomography, clinical symptoms, and serum thyroxine and TRAb underpinned diagnoses. The clonotype was recovered from a man younger than 35 with Graves' hyperthyroidism. This rearrangement joins TRBV30 to TRBJ2-7, with 9 bases fitting TRBD1. What was sequenced was blood. CDR3 sequence: CAWAPGQGSYEQYF. CDR3 nucleotide sequence: TGTGCCTGGGCCCCGGGACAGGGCTCCTACGAGCAGTACTTC.